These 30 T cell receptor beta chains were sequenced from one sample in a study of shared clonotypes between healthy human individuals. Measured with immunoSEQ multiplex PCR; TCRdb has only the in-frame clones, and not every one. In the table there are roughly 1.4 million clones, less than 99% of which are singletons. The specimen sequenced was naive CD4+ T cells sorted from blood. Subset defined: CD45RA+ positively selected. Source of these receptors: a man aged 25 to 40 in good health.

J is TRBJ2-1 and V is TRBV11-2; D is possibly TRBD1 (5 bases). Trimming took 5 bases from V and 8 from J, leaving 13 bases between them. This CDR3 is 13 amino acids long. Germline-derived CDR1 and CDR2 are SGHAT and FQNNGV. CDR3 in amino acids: CASSKTVKYEQFF. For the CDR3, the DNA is TGTGCCAGCAGCAAGACAGTTAAATATGAGCAGTTCTTC.

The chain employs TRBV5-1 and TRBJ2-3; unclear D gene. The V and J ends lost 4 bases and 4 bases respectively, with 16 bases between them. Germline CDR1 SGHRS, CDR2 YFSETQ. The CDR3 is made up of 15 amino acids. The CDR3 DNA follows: TGCGCCAGCAGCATGGGGAACTTTCAAGCAGATACGCAGTATTTT. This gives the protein CASSMGNFQADTQYF.

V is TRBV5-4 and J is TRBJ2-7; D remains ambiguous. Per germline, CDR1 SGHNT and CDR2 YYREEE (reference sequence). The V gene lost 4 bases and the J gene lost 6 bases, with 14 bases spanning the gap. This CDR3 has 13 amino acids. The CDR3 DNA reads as TGTGCCAGCAGCCCCCCTAGAGGCTCCGAGCAGTACTTC. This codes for CASSPPRGSEQYF. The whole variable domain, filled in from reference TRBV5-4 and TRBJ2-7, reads ETGVTQSPTHLIKTRGQQVTLRCSSQSGHNTVSWYQQALGQGPQFIFQYYREEENGRGNFPPRFSGLQFPNYSSELNVNALELDDSALYLCASSPPRGSEQYFGPGTRLTVT.

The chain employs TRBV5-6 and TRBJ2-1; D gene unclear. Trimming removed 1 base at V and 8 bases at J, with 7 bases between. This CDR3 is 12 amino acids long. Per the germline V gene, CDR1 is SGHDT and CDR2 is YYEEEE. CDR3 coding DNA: TGTGCCAGCAGCTTGTTTACGGATGAGCAGTTCTTC. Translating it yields CASSLFTDEQFF.

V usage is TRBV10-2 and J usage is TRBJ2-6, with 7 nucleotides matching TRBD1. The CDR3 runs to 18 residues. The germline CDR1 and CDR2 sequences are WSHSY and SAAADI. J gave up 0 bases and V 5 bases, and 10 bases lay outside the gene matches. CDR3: CASSWGRGSSSGANVLTF. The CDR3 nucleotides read TGCGCCAGCAGTTGGGGCAGGGGGTCCTCCTCTGGGGCCAACGTCCTGACTTTC.

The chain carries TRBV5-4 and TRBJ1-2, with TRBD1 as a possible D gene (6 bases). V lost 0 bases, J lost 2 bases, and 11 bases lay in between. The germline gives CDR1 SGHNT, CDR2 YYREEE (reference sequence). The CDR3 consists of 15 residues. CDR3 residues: CASSLEQGRNYGYTF. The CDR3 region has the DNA TGTGCCAGCAGCTTGGAACAGGGAAGGAACTATGGCTACACCTTC.

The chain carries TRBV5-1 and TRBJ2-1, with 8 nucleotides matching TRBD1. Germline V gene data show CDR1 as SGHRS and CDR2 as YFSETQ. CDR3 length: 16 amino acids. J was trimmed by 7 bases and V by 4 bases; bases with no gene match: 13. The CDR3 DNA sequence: TGCGCCAGCAGCGGACCGACAGGGGTGGTAGGGAATGAGCAGTTCTTC. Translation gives CASSGPTGVVGNEQFF.

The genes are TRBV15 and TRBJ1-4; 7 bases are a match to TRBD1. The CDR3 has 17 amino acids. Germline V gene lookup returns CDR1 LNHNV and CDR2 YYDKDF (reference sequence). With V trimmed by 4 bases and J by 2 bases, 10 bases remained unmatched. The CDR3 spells CATSIWGQSMTNEKLFF. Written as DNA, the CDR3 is TGTGCCACCAGCATTTGGGGACAGAGTATGACTAATGAAAAACTGTTTTTT.

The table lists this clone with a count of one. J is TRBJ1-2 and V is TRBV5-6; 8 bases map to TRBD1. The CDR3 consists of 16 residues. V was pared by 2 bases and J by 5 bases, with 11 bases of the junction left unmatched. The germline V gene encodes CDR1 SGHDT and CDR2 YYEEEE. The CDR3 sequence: CASSLDPQGGSYGYTF. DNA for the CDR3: TGTGCCAGCAGCTTAGATCCACAGGGGGGATCTTATGGCTACACCTTC.

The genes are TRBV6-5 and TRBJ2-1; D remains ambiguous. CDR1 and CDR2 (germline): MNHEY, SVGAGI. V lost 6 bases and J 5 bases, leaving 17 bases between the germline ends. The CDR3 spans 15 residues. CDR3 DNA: TGTGCCAGCAGCCCCATTGGCGGTAGGAACAATGAGCAGTTCTTC. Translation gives CASSPIGGRNNEQFF.

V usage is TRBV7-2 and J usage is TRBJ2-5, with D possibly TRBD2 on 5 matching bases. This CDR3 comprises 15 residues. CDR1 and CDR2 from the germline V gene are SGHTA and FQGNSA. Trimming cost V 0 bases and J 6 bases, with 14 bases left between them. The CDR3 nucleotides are TGTGCCAGCAGCTTAGCGCCTAGCCGCATCCAGACCCAGTACTTC. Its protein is CASSLAPSRIQTQYF.

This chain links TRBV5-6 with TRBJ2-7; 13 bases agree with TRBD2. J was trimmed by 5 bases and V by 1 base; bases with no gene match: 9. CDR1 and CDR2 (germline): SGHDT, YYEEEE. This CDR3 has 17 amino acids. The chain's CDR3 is CASSLRQRLAGGNEQYF. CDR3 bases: TGTGCCAGCAGCTTGCGTCAGAGACTAGCGGGAGGAAACGAGCAGTACTTC.

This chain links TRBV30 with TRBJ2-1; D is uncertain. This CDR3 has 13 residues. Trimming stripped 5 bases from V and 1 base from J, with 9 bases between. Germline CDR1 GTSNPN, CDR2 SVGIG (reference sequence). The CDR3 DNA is TGTGCCTGGTCTCGGAATTCCTACAATGAGCAGTTCTTC. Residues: CAWSRNSYNEQFF.

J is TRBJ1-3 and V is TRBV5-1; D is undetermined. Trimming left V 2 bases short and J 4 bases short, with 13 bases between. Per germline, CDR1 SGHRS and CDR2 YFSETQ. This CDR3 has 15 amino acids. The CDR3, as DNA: TGCGCCAGCAGCTTCGAGCCGTTCAGGGGAAACACCATATATTTT. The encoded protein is CASSFEPFRGNTIYF.

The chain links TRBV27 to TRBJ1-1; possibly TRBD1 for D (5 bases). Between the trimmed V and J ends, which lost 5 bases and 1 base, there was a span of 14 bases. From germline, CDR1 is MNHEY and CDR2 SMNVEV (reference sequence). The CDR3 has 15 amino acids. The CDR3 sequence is CASSPLRGSNTEAFF. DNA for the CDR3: TGTGCCAGCAGTCCTTTGAGGGGCTCGAACACTGAAGCTTTCTTT.

The CDR3 is CASSYRTSSYNEQFF. The CDR3 DNA follows: TGTGCCAGCAGCTACAGGACGAGTTCCTACAATGAGCAGTTCTTC. This sequence joins TRBV7-2 and TRBJ2-1, with D possibly TRBD1 on 5 matching bases. The germline CDR1 and CDR2 sequences are SGHTA and FQGNSA. This CDR3 contains 15 residues. Trimming cost V 4 bases and J 1 base, with 11 bases left between them.

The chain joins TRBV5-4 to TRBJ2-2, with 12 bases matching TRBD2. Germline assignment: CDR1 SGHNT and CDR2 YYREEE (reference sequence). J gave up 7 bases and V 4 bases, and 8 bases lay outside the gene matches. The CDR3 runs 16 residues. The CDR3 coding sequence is TGTGCCAGCAGCCCCCCCCTAGCGGGAGGGAGCGGGGAGCTGTTTTTT. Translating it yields CASSPPLAGGSGELFF.

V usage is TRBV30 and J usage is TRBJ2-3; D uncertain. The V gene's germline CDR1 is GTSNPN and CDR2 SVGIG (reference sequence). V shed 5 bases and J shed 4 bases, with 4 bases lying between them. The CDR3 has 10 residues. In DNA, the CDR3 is TGTGCCTGGGCAGCAGATACGCAGTATTTT. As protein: CAWAADTQYF.

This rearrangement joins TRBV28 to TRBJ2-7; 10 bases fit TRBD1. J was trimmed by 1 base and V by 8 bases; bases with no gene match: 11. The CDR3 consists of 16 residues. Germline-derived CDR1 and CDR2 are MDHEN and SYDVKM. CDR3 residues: CASCRDRGAPSYEQYF. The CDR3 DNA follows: TGTGCCAGCTGCCGGGACAGGGGTGCCCCATCCTACGAGCAGTACTTC. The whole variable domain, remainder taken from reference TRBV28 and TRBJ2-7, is DVKVTQSSRYLVKRTGEKVFLECVQDMDHENMFWYRQDPGLGLRLIYFSYDVKMKEKGDIPEGYSVSREKKERFSLILESASTNQTSMYLCASCRDRGAPSYEQYFGPGTRLTVT.

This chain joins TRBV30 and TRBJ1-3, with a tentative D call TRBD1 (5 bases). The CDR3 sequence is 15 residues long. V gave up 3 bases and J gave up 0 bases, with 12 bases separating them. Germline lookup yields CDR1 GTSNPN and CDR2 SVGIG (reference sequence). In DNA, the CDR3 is TGTGCCTGGAGGGCCCAGGGTTACTCTGGAAACACCATATATTTT. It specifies CAWRAQGYSGNTIYF.

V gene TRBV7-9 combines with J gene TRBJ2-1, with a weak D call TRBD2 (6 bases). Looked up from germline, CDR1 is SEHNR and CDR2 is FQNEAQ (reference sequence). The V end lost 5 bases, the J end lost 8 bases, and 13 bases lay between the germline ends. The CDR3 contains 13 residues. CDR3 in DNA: TGTGCCAGCAGCCAACGGTGGGGGGATGAGCAGTTCTTC. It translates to CASSQRWGDEQFF. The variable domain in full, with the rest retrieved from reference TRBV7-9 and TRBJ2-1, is DTGVSQNPRHKITKRGQNVTFRCDPISEHNRLYWYRQTLGQGPEFLTYFQNEAQLEKSRLLSDRFSAERPKGSFSTLEIQRTEQGDSAMYLCASSQRWGDEQFFGPGTRLTVL.

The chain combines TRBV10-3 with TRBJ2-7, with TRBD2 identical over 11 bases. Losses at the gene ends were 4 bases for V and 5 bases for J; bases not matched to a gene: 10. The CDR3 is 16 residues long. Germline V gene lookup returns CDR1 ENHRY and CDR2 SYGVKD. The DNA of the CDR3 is TGTGCCATCAGTGTTCTGTTAGCGGGAGGGCCCCACGAGCAGTACTTC. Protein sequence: CAISVLLAGGPHEQYF.

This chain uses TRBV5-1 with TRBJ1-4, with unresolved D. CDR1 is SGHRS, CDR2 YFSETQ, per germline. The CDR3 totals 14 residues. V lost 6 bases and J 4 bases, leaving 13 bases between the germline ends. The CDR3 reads CASTNGYNNEKLFF. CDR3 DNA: TGCGCCAGCACCAACGGATACAATAATGAAAAACTGTTTTTT.

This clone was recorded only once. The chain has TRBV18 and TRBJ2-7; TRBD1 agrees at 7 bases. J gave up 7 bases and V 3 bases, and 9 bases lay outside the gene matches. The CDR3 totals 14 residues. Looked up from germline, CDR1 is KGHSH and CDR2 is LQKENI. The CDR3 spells CASSPKTGQREQYF. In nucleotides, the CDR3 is TGTGCCAGCTCACCTAAAACGGGACAGAGAGAGCAGTACTTC.

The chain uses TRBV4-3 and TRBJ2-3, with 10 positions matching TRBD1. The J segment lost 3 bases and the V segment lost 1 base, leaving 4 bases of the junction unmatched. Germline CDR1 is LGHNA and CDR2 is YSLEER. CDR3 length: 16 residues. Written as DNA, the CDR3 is TGCGCCAGCAGCCAAGGGGGACAGGGGATTACAGATACGCAGTATTTT. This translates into CASSQGGQGITDTQYF.

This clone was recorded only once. DNA of the CDR3: TGTGCCAGCAGTACCCTACAGAGGAGCTCCTACAATGAGCAGTTCTTC. It is translated as CASSTLQRSSYNEQFF. The rearrangement links TRBV11-1 to TRBJ2-1; D remains unclear. The CDR3 is made up of 16 amino acids. Germline V gene lookup returns CDR1 SGHAT and CDR2 FQDESV (reference sequence). V lost 6 bases to trimming and J lost 0 bases, with 15 bases between them.

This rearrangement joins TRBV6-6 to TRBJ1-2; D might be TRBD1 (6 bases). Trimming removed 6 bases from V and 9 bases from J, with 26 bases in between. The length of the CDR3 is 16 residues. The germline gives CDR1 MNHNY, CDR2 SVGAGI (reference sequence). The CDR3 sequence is CASSLKGQSLFLSYTF. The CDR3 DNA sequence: TGTGCCAGCAGCCTTAAAGGACAGAGCCTATTTTTAAGCTACACCTTC.

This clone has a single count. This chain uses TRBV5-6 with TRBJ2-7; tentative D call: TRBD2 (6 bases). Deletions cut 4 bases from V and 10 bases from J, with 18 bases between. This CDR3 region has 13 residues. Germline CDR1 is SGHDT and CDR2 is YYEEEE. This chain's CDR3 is CASSPRWLASQYF. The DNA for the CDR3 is TGTGCCAGCAGCCCTCGTTGGCTAGCGAGCCAGTACTTC.

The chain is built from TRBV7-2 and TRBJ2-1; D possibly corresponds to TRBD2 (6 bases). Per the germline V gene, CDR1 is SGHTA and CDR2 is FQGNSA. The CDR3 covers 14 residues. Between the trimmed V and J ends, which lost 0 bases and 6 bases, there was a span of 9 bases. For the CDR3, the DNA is TGTGCCAGCAGCTTAGCGGGACTCATCAATGAGCAGTTCTTC. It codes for CASSLAGLINEQFF.

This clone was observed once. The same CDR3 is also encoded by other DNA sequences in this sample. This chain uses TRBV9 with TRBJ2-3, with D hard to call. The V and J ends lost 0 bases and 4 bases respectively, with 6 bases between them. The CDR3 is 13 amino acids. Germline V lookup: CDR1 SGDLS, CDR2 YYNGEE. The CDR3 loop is CASSVVGADTQYF. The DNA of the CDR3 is TGTGCCAGCAGCGTAGTCGGTGCAGATACGCAGTATTTT.